In this sample, the clone carrying this T cell receptor (beta chain) turned up a few times. Its cognate antigen is unknown. This entry belongs to a study of PD-L1 blockade in urothelial cancer. Libraries were prepared by immunoSEQ multiplex PCR; TCRdb keeps only in-frame clonotypes and omits some of them. The sample shows some 67,000 clones, approximately 91% of them seen only once. Germline CDR1 KGHSH, CDR2 LQKENI. Trimming took off 3 bases at V and 6 bases at J, with 20 bases between the two ends. The length of the CDR3 is 17 residues. Regarding the study as a whole: In blood sampled pretreatment, TCR clonality below the median predicted better survival.

Each patient contributed between 1 and 8 total time points of blood mononuclear cells, pretreatment and during treatment. J is TRBJ1-4 and V is TRBV18; perhaps TRBD1 as D (5 bases). This clonotype was sampled from a man in his sixties with urothelial cancer. Specimen: PBMCs, collected around atezolizumab (anti-PD-L1) treatment. CDR3 coding DNA: TGTGCCAGCTCACCTCCCCCCGGGACCCGGGGGGATGAAAAACTGTTTTTT. Translating gives CASSPPPGTRGDEKLFF.